The rows below give T cell receptor beta chains drawn from one sample of a study of T-cell memory formation after mild COVID-19. MiXCR was run by TCRdb on the 5' RACE reads, yielding one entry per CDR3 protein. The sample has 360,000 or so distinct CDR3 sequences, over 25% seen once. Material for sequencing was PBMCs or a T cell subset sorted from them (not recorded which). These receptors were taken from an adult woman who had mild COVID-19 (a few samples of this study predate the infection). Cell type and time point are not known. The CDR3 runs from the conserved cysteine through the conserved F or W. D genes are given only for firm matches. Some rows mark clone size as missing; the rest say once, few, many or name a class of expanded clone.

cdr3_nt cdr3_aa v_call d_call j_call clone_size
TGTGCCAGCAGGCAGCAGGGGGCAACAGATACGCAGTATTTT CASRQQGATDTQYF TRBV7-6 TRBD1 TRBJ2-3 .
TGTGCCTGTGACAGGGATGGGGACTATGGCTACACCTTC CACDRDGDYGYTF TRBV30 TRBD1 TRBJ1-2 .
TGCAGCGTTGCGGGACAGGGATCCTCTGGGGCCAACGTCCTGACTTTC CSVAGQGSSGANVLTF TRBV29-1 TRBD1 TRBJ2-6 few
TGTGCCAGCAGTCGTAGAGGAGGCTACACCTTC CASSRRGGYTF TRBV12-3/TRBV12-4 . TRBJ1-2 .
TGTGCCAGCAGTTACCCTGACACCGGGGAGCTGTTTTTT CASSYPDTGELFF TRBV6-6 . TRBJ2-2 .
TGCAGTGCTAGCCCCGGACAGGGTTACTATGGCTACACCTTC CSASPGQGYYGYTF TRBV20-1 TRBD1 TRBJ1-2 .
TGCAGTGCTAGGACCTCCGGGACAGGGTATACTTCACCCCTCCACTTT CSARTSGTGYTSPLHF TRBV20-1 TRBD1 TRBJ1-6 few
TGCGCCAGCAGCTTGGATCCCGTCGGAAACACCATATATTTT CASSLDPVGNTIYF TRBV5-1 . TRBJ1-3 .
TGTGCCAGCAGCCAGACTAGCGGGAGTCGGCCCACCGGGGAGCTGTTTTTT CASSQTSGSRPTGELFF TRBV7-9 TRBD2 TRBJ2-2 few
TGTGCCAGCAGGAGGACATGGGCTAGAAAACAAGAGACCCAGTACTTC CASRRTWARKQETQYF TRBV5-4 . TRBJ2-5 few
TGTGCCAGCAGCCCTACTTCGGACAGGGCTTGTCCGTTT CASSPTSDRACPF TRBV7-8 TRBD1 TRBJ1-4 .
TGTGCCAGCAGCTTAGGATCTTGGGGGAGAGGAGAGACCCAGTACTTC CASSLGSWGRGETQYF TRBV11-3 . TRBJ2-5 .
TGTGCCACCTCGGTGGGACAGGGCGTATACGAGCAGTACTTC CATSVGQGVYEQYF TRBV6-6 TRBD1 TRBJ2-7 once
TGTGCCAGCAGCCGAACACAAGGGACCCTGGGACACACTGAAGCTTTCTTT CASSRTQGTLGHTEAFF TRBV3-1 . TRBJ1-1 .
TGTGCCACCAGCCTAGGGTCAATCGGCCCTGAGCAGTTCTTC CATSLGSIGPEQFF TRBV15 . TRBJ2-1 few
TGCGCCAGCAGCTTGGTTTATGGCGGGGGGAGCACAGATACGCAGTATTTT CASSLVYGGGSTDTQYF TRBV5-1 TRBD2 TRBJ2-3 once
TGTGCCAGCAGTAATAGACAGGGAAGTGGCACAGATACGCAGTATTTT CASSNRQGSGTDTQYF TRBV12-3/TRBV12-4 TRBD1 TRBJ2-3 few
TGTGCCAGCAGCGGGAGACATCACTCCAACACTGAAGCTTTCTTT CASSGRHHSNTEAFF TRBV9 . TRBJ1-1 few
TGTGCCAGCAGCCAGCGGACAGGGGCCCCCGGGGAGCTGTTTTTT CASSQRTGAPGELFF TRBV5-6 TRBD1 TRBJ2-2 .
TGTGCCAGCAGCCTCAGACAGGGGAAGAACGAGCAGTACTTC CASSLRQGKNEQYF TRBV7-6 TRBD1 TRBJ2-7 .
TGTGCCAGCAGGGGTTGGGACGGGAACATTGAAGCTTTCTTT CASRGWDGNIEAFF TRBV12-3/TRBV12-4 . TRBJ1-1 .
TGTGCCAGCAGCTTAGTTCTCGGAGTGGATAATTCACCCCTCCACTTT CASSLVLGVDNSPLHF TRBV7-2 . TRBJ1-6 once
TGCGCCAGCAGCTTTACAGGCTCGAGCAATCAGCCCCAGCATTTT CASSFTGSSNQPQHF TRBV5-1 . TRBJ1-5 .
TGTGCCAGCAGCCGACTAGCATCCTACAATGAGCAGTTCTTC CASSRLASYNEQFF TRBV6-1 TRBD2 TRBJ2-1 .
TGTGCCAGCAGCCTCCCTCCGGGACTAGCGGGGTATGAGCAGTTCTTC CASSLPPGLAGYEQFF TRBV3-1 TRBD2 TRBJ2-1 few
TGTGCCACCAGCCAACTGGCAGGGAATGGCTACACCTTC CATSQLAGNGYTF TRBV15 . TRBJ1-2 .
TGTGCCAGCAGTCTCGGCGATCGTTCACCCCTCCACTTT CASSLGDRSPLHF TRBV7-3 . TRBJ1-6 once
TGCGCCAGCAGCACGAGACAGGGGGATGGCCCCCACACCTTC CASSTRQGDGPHTF TRBV5-1 TRBD1 TRBJ1-2 .
TGTGCCACCAGCAGAGACAGGGCTGGGACTGAAGCTTTCTTT CATSRDRAGTEAFF TRBV15 . TRBJ1-1 .
TGTGCCAGCACTAAGGAATTCGACGGAGGGTGGACCCTAAACTATGGCTACACCTTC CASTKEFDGGWTLNYGYTF TRBV7-9 . TRBJ1-2 few
TGTGCCACCAGTGATTCCGGGACCACCCCCTACAATGAGCAGTTCTTC CATSDSGTTPYNEQFF TRBV24-1 . TRBJ2-1 .
TGTGCCAGCAGTGAACAGTGGGTGAGCGGGAGAAATGAGCAGTTCTTC CASSEQWVSGRNEQFF TRBV2 TRBD2 TRBJ2-1 once
TGTGCCAGCAGCTTGCCGGAGTGGGAGACCCAGTACTTC CASSLPEWETQYF TRBV7-9 . TRBJ2-5 .
TGTGCCACCAGCAGAGATCGATTGGGGGCCTCCACAGATACGCAGTATTTT CATSRDRLGASTDTQYF TRBV15 . TRBJ2-3 many
TGTGCCAGCTCACCAGCTATCAGAGTCACTGAAGCTTTCTTT CASSPAIRVTEAFF TRBV18 . TRBJ1-1 .
TGTGCCAGCAGTCCGAGACAGGGACAAATTTCCTACGAGCAGTACTTC CASSPRQGQISYEQYF TRBV27 TRBD1 TRBJ2-7 .
TGTGCCAGCAGCGCGGGACAGATTATTACAGATACGCAGTATTTT CASSAGQIITDTQYF TRBV7-2 . TRBJ2-3 .
TGTGCCAGCAGTCTGACCCCGGGCCCCCTGGGCGAGCAGTACTTC CASSLTPGPLGEQYF TRBV12-3/TRBV12-4 . TRBJ2-7 .
TGTGCCACCAGTGTTCGGGGGCAGGTCACCGGGGAGCTGTTTTTT CATSVRGQVTGELFF TRBV24-1 . TRBJ2-2 .
TGTGCCAGCAGTTACTCAAGGCAGGCCTTAGCGGCTTTCTTT CASSYSRQALAAFF TRBV6-5 . TRBJ1-1 .
TGTGCCAGCAGTTACACTAGCGGGAGCACAGATACGCAGTATTTT CASSYTSGSTDTQYF TRBV6-5 TRBD2 TRBJ2-3 .
TGCGCCAGCAGCTTGGATCCGGGGGCGGTGGTAACTGAAGCTTTCTTT CASSLDPGAVVTEAFF TRBV5-1 . TRBJ1-1 few
TGTGCCAGCAGTGCTCCGGGACAGGGAGGCCCAGATACGCAGTATTTT CASSAPGQGGPDTQYF TRBV25-1 TRBD1 TRBJ2-3 .
TGTGCCAGCAGCATGCCGGGACTAGCGGGAGGGCCATCAGATACGCAGTATTTT CASSMPGLAGGPSDTQYF TRBV13 TRBD2 TRBJ2-3 .
TGTGCCAGCAGCTTAAAAGGCTGGACCACAGATACGCAGTATTTT CASSLKGWTTDTQYF TRBV7-6 . TRBJ2-3 few
TGCGCCAGCAGCTTGATCCAAACAGGGGGCGAGCAGTACTTC CASSLIQTGGEQYF TRBV5-1 TRBD1 TRBJ2-7 .
TGCAGCGTATACCGGCGCTACAATGAGCAGTTCTTC CSVYRRYNEQFF TRBV29-1 . TRBJ2-1 .
TGTGCCAGCAGTTACTCGGGCACGGGGAACATTCAGTACTTC CASSYSGTGNIQYF TRBV6-6 . TRBJ2-4 .
TGTGCCAGCAGCCAACTACCATATGGCTACACCTTC CASSQLPYGYTF TRBV3-1 . TRBJ1-2 .
TGTGCCAGCAGTTTGGGGTCGGCGGGAGGGAACCAAGAGACCCAGTACTTC CASSLGSAGGNQETQYF TRBV28 TRBD2 TRBJ2-5 .
TGTGCCAGCAGCTTCGCGGGAGCCTTGTACAATGAGCAGTTCTTC CASSFAGALYNEQFF TRBV7-8 TRBD2 TRBJ2-1 .